This record looks at one TCR beta chain sequence and its context. Its antigen remains unidentified. With the Oncomine TCR Beta short-read assay, DNA from cultured CD4+ T cells was sequenced. MiXCR, run by TCRdb on the PCR reads, gives a single entry per CDR3 protein. The table has approximately 13,000 distinct CDR3 sequences, 52% seen once. The CDR3 extends over 17 amino acids. The ends lost 6 bases at V and 7 bases at J; junction bases unmatched: 17. Regarding treatment: approximately 11-day PBMC culture with coronavirus spike peptide pools or control peptides (ViraFEST assay). ViraFEST sequenced TCRs after peptide-pool expansion of antigen-specific T cells. This entry is derived from a study of vaccination and CD4 T cells after COVID-19.

This clonotype was obtained from a human donor who had recovered from COVID-19. Sequenced input: CD4+ T cells from blood, cultured in vitro. The J gene is TRBJ2-5, the V gene TRBV12-3 or TRBV12-4, with TRBD2 identical over 10 bases. The CDR3 loop is CASSRGGTSELRRTQYF. DNA for the CDR3: TGTGCCAGCAGCCGGGGGGGGACTAGCGAACTACGGAGGACCCAGTACTTC.